This T cell receptor (beta chain) was recovered during a study of monozygotic twins with inflammatory bowel disease. TCRdb reprocessed the 5' RACE reads and reports one entry per CDR3 protein, with no DNA. Its table lists approximately 400,000 distinct CDR3 sequences. The CDR3 has 15 residues. Germline loops: CDR1 LNHDA, CDR2 SQIVND (reference sequence). The clonotype originates from a human donor with ulcerative colitis or Crohn's disease, or a healthy co-twin of an affected twin (not recorded which). The sample taken for sequencing was blood. The rearrangement uses TRBV19 and TRBJ2-2. CDR3 protein: CASSIWQKTQQELFF.